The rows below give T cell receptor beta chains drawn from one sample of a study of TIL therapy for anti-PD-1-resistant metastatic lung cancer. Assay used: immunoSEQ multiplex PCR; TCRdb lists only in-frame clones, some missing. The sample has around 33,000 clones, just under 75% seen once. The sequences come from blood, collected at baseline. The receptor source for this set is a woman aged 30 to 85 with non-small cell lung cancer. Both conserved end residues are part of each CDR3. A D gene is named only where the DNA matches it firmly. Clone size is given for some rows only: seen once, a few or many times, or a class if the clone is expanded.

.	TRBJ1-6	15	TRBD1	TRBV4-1	CASRLGGQDNSPLHF	TGCGCCAGCAGGCTCGGGGGACAGGATAATTCACCCCTCCACTTT
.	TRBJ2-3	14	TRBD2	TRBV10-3	CATKAGVSGDTQYF	TGTGCCACTAAAGCGGGAGTAAGTGGAGATACGCAGTATTTT
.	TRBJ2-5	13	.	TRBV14	CASKEWEVETQYF	TGTGCCAGCAAAGAGTGGGAGGTGGAGACCCAGTACTTC
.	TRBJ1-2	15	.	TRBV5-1	CASSPRSDANYGYTF	TGCGCCAGCAGCCCCCGGTCTGACGCTAACTATGGCTACACCTTC
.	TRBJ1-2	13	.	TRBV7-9	CASKGPLGDGYTF	TGTGCCAGCAAAGGCCCACTAGGGGATGGCTACACCTTC
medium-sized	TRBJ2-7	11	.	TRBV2	CASSELSEQYF	TGTGCCAGCAGTGAATTAAGCGAGCAGTACTTC
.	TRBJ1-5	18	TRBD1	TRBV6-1	CASSVGTAISYSNQPQHF	TGTGCCAGCAGTGTTGGGACAGCGATCTCTTATAGCAATCAGCCCCAGCATTTT
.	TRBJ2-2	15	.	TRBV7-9	CASSLTGPIAGELFF	TGTGCCAGCAGCTTAACGGGACCCATCGCCGGGGAGCTGTTTTTT
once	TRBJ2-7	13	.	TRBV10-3	CAIKSGREDEQYF	TGTGCCATCAAAAGCGGGCGGGAAGACGAGCAGTACTTC
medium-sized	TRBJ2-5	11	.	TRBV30	CAWAGVETQYF	TGTGCCTGGGCTGGGGTAGAGACCCAGTACTTC
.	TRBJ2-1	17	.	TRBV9	CASSTRLPGNSYNEQFF	TGTGCCAGCAGCACCCGGCTGCCCGGGAACTCCTACAATGAGCAGTTCTTC
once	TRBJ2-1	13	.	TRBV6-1	CASSDLGAGEQFF	TGTGCCAGCAGTGATTTGGGGGCTGGTGAGCAGTTCTTC
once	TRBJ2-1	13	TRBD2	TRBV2	CASSALIAGKQFF	TGTGCCAGCAGTGCCCTCATAGCGGGAAAGCAGTTCTTC
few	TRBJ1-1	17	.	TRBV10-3	CAISEGGHGAGNTEAFF	TGTGCCATCAGTGAAGGGGGTCACGGGGCAGGGAACACTGAAGCTTTCTTT
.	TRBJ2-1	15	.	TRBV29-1	CSVEPRASSYNEQFF	TGCAGCGTTGAACCTCGGGCAAGCTCCTACAATGAGCAGTTCTTC
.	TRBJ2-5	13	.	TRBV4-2	CASSQREGETQYF	TGTGCCAGCAGCCAAAGAGAGGGAGAGACCCAGTACTTC
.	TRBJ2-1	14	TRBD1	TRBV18	CASSATTGGNEQFF	TGTGCCAGCTCAGCTACGACAGGGGGCAATGAGCAGTTCTTC
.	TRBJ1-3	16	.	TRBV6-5	CASSYSRPWWGNTIYF	TGTGCCAGCAGTTACTCACGACCCTGGTGGGGAAACACCATATATTTT
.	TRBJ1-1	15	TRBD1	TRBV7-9	CASSQQGGKNTEAFF	TGTGCCAGCAGCCAACAGGGGGGCAAGAACACTGAAGCTTTCTTT
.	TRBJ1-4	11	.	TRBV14	CASSTSRKLFF	TGTGCCAGCAGCACGTCGAGAAAACTGTTTTTT
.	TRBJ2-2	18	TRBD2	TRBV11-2	CASSQILLAGGNTGELFF	TGTGCCAGCAGCCAAATCCTACTAGCGGGAGGTAACACCGGGGAGCTGTTTTTT
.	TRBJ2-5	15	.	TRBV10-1	CASSEAAFGEETQYF	TGCGCCAGCAGTGAAGCGGCCTTCGGGGAAGAGACCCAGTACTTC
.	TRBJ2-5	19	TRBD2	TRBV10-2	CASSPIGSSGRTTQETQYF	TGCGCCAGCAGTCCGATAGGAAGTAGCGGGAGAACCACCCAAGAGACCCAGTACTTC
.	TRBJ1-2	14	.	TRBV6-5	CASSPNLGGYGYTF	TGTGCCAGCAGTCCCAATTTAGGCGGCTATGGCTACACCTTC